This T cell receptor beta chain is drawn from a study of blood T cell repertoires in COVID-19. Study-wide background: Acute-phase and convalescent COVID-19 samples originated in the United States, Italy and Spain. In each case, the material was cDNA or gDNA derived from T cells, B-cell-depleted T cells, or PBMCs.

This CDR3 region has 16 residues. CDR1 and CDR2 from the germline V gene are MGHRA and YSYEKL. The V and J ends lost 0 bases and 5 bases, in that order; junction bases with no gene match: 9. Original data processing: Cell counts per sample came from amplifying reference gene primers. Libraries were prepared by immunoSEQ multiplex PCR; TCRdb keeps only in-frame clonotypes and omits some of them. V and J calls and clone size come straight from that table; D and trimming were deduced from the DNA. The table records about 200,000 clones, around 85% of them present only once. The V and J genes are TRBV4-1 and TRBJ2-7; 8 bases align to TRBD2. Sequencing was done on a sample of peripheral blood. The clonotype comes from a man aged 40-50 years with acute or convalescent COVID-19. The CDR3 reads CASSQDSPGGWDEQYF. DNA of the CDR3: TGCGCCAGCAGCCAAGATAGCCCGGGGGGGTGGGACGAGCAGTACTTC.